The 28 T cell receptor beta chains below all came from one sample that was sequenced in a study of response to subunit inactivated influenza vaccine. TCRdb reprocessed the RT-PCR reads via MiXCR and lists one record per CDR3 protein. Among about 780,000 distinct CDR3 sequences listed, around 20% were seen once. The sample consisted of PBMCs from blood, taken 5 days after vaccination. The origin of the receptors is a man in his forties or fifties who received an inactivated influenza vaccine.

The V and J genes are TRBV6-7 and TRBJ2-7, with D hard to call. TRBV6-7 belongs to the ORF category, with a function that is uncertain. V lost 4 bases and J lost 5, with 6 bases in between. The CDR3 has 11 residues. The CDR3: CASSSPHEQYF. In nucleotides, the CDR3 is TGTGCCAGCAGTTCCCCCCACGAGCAGTACTTC.

This clonotype was seen a handful of times. The rearrangement links TRBV12-3 or TRBV12-4 to TRBJ2-2; D perhaps matches TRBD1 (5 bases). CDR3 length: 16 amino acids. V was shortened by 6 bases and J by 1 base, with 15 bases between the two germline ends. The CDR3 nucleotides are TGTGCCAGCAGCCCCATGGGGCGTTTGAACACCGGGGAGCTGTTTTTT. It is translated as CASSPMGRLNTGELFF.

The rearrangement joins TRBV6-5 to TRBJ2-5; 7 bases are a match to TRBD1. Per the germline V gene, CDR1 is MNHEY and CDR2 is SVGAGI. This CDR3 has 15 amino acids. V lost 2 bases, J lost 0 bases, and 3 bases stayed unmatched. The CDR3 reads CASSYQGDNQETQYF. The DNA of the CDR3 is TGTGCCAGCAGTTACCAGGGGGACAACCAAGAGACCCAGTACTTC.

V is TRBV15 and J is TRBJ2-5; TRBD2 aligns across 13 bases. The CDR3 is 17 amino acids. V shed 3 bases and J 4 bases; nucleotides not matched to a gene: 8. Germline V gene data show CDR1 as LNHNV and CDR2 as YYDKDF (reference sequence). CDR3 amino acids: CATSRWGTSGAAETQYF. CDR3 nucleotides: TGTGCCACCAGCAGGTGGGGGACTAGCGGGGCGGCAGAGACCCAGTACTTC.

This clonotype was found a few times. The gene calls are TRBV7-9 and TRBJ2-1; weak D call: TRBD1 (6 bases). Deletions cut 2 bases from V and 0 bases from J, with 14 bases between. The CDR3 is 17 amino acids. Looked up from germline, CDR1 is SEHNR and CDR2 is FQNEAQ (reference sequence). The CDR3 loop is CASSLSTGTSSYNEQFF. The CDR3 bases are TGTGCCAGCAGCTTAAGTACAGGGACATCCTCCTACAATGAGCAGTTCTTC.

The chain couples TRBV11-3 to TRBJ2-5, with D possibly being TRBD2 (5 bases). Trimming took off 3 bases at V and 10 bases at J, with 15 bases between the two ends. Germline CDR1 is SGHNT and CDR2 is YENEEA. The CDR3 loop spans 13 amino acids. CDR3 in amino acids: CASSLDFLVRQYF. CDR3 bases: TGTGCCAGCAGCTTGGACTTCTTAGTCCGCCAGTACTTC.

This clonotype was counted at least ten times. The J gene is TRBJ1-3, the V gene TRBV6-5, with 12 nucleotides matching TRBD1. V lost 0 bases, J lost 4 bases, and 1 base stayed unmatched. CDR1 and CDR2 from the germline V gene are MNHEY and SVGAGI. This CDR3 is built from 16 residues. The CDR3: CASSYSGQGAGNTIYF. CDR3 nucleotides: TGTGCCAGCAGTTACTCGGGACAGGGGGCCGGAAACACCATATATTTT.

A few counts support this clonotype. This chain links TRBV11-2 with TRBJ2-1; 9 positions agree with TRBD1. The J segment lost 9 bases and the V segment lost 5 bases, leaving 5 bases of the junction unmatched. The CDR3 is made up of 13 amino acids. Per germline, CDR1 SGHAT and CDR2 FQNNGV. Written as DNA, the CDR3 is TGTGCCAGCAGCCTCCACAGGGGGCTTGAGCAGTTCTTC. It yields the protein CASSLHRGLEQFF.

A few counts support this clonotype. This chain connects TRBV15 to TRBJ2-7; D unclear. The CDR3 is 12 amino acids. Per the germline V gene, CDR1 is LNHNV and CDR2 is YYDKDF (reference sequence). With 1 base removed from V and 9 bases from J, the gap between germline ends came to 10 bases. The CDR3 loop reads CATSRVGWVQYF. Written as DNA, the CDR3 is TGTGCCACCAGCAGAGTCGGGTGGGTGCAGTACTTC.

The chain recombines TRBV20-1 with TRBJ2-3; 11 nucleotides line up with TRBD2. V dropped 6 bases and J dropped 6; count of bases not matched to a gene: 14. Germline lookup yields CDR1 DFQATT and CDR2 SNEGSKA (reference sequence). The length of the CDR3 is 16 residues. CDR3 region: CSARWPSGRRRDTQYF. The CDR3 nucleotides read TGCAGTGCAAGATGGCCTAGCGGGAGGAGGAGGGATACGCAGTATTTT.

This clonotype was seen more than once but under ten times. The chain is built from TRBV7-2 and TRBJ2-5; no clear D. This CDR3 region has 18 residues. Trimming stripped 1 base from V and 1 base from J, with 19 bases between. Per the germline V gene, CDR1 is SGHTA and CDR2 is FQGNSA. The CDR3 DNA is TGTGCCAGCAGCTTAGTGCAAATCCGCCATCGAGTCCAAGAGACCCAGTACTTC. Amino acid sequence: CASSLVQIRHRVQETQYF.

J is TRBJ2-3 and V is TRBV20-1, with D uncertain. The CDR3 runs 13 residues. V gave up 2 bases and J gave up 3 bases, with 9 bases separating them. Germline V gene data show CDR1 as DFQATT and CDR2 as SNEGSKA (reference sequence). In DNA, the CDR3 is TGCAGTGCTAGAAAGAGCGAAACAGATACGCAGTATTTT. Its translation is CSARKSETDTQYF.

CDR3 in amino acids: CASATAGDTQYF. CDR3 coding DNA: TGTGCCAGCGCGACGGCGGGAGATACGCAGTATTTT. The V and J genes are TRBV5-5 and TRBJ2-3, with D perhaps TRBD2 (5 bases). Germline V gene lookup returns CDR1 SGHKS and CDR2 YYEKEE (reference sequence). The CDR3 is 12 amino acids. Deletions cut 7 bases from V and 5 bases from J, with 11 bases between.

This clonotype was seen many times. J is TRBJ2-7 and V is TRBV5-6; 9 bases fit TRBD1. CDR3 size: 14 residues. Per the germline V gene, CDR1 is SGHDT and CDR2 is YYEEEE. J lost 4 bases, V lost 3 bases, and 5 bases had no gene match. The CDR3 reads CASSYGTGSYEQYF. DNA for the CDR3: TGTGCCAGCAGCTACGGGACAGGGAGTTACGAGCAGTACTTC.

This clonotype showed up just a few times. CDR3 in amino acids: CVDSSGSYNEQFF. CDR3 nucleotides: TGTGTCGACAGCAGCGGCTCCTACAATGAGCAGTTCTTC. The chain recombines TRBV7-7 with TRBJ2-1; D tentatively reads TRBD1 or TRBD2 (5 bases each). In germline, CDR1 is SSHAT, CDR2 FNYEAQ (reference sequence). The CDR3 covers 13 residues.

The chain has TRBV12-3 or TRBV12-4 and TRBJ2-6; D might be TRBD1 (5 bases). V was cut by 3 bases and J by 0 bases, with 12 bases left in between. This CDR3 is 17 amino acids long. CDR3 sequence reads: CASSFHRGSSGANVLTF. CDR3 DNA: TGTGCCAGCAGTTTTCATAGGGGATCCTCTGGGGCCAACGTCCTGACTTTC.

This chain joins TRBV7-2 and TRBJ2-7; D perhaps matches TRBD2 (7 bases). The CDR3 contains 16 residues. Per the germline V gene, CDR1 is SGHTA and CDR2 is FQGNSA. Trimming pared 5 bases from V and 2 bases from J, leaving 19 bases between. The CDR3 protein is CASSPDSQGLAYEQYF. DNA for the CDR3: TGTGCCAGCAGCCCGGACAGCCAAGGACTAGCCTACGAGCAGTACTTC.

The rearrangement joins TRBV15 to TRBJ2-5; a possible D gene is TRBD1 (6 bases). CDR3 length: 14 residues. Trimming removed 6 bases from V and 2 bases from J, with 13 bases in between. The germline V gene has CDR1 LNHNV and CDR2 YYDKDF (reference sequence). As DNA, the CDR3 is TGTGCCACCAGGCCTACAGGGCGGCAAGAGACCCAGTACTTC. It translates to CATRPTGRQETQYF.

This clonotype was recorded a few times. The chain recombines TRBV6-2 or TRBV6-3 with TRBJ2-4; D gene ambiguous. V gave up 6 bases and J gave up 0 bases, with 12 bases separating them. The germline gives CDR1 MNHEY, CDR2 SVGEGT. There are 15 residues in the CDR3. The CDR3: CASSDGYLAKNIQYF. Written as DNA, the CDR3 is TGTGCCAGCAGCGACGGCTACCTAGCCAAAAACATTCAGTACTTC.

The genes are TRBV4-2 and TRBJ2-2; 16 nucleotides line up with TRBD2. This CDR3 comprises 19 residues. Trimming at V came to 3 bases and at J to 5 bases, leaving 9 bases not matched to a gene. CDR1 LGHNA and CDR2 YNFKEQ come from the germline V gene. The CDR3 region is CASSQAGTSGRASTGELFF. CDR3 DNA: TGTGCCAGCAGCCAGGCTGGGACTAGCGGGAGGGCGTCTACCGGGGAGCTGTTTTTT.

This clonotype showed up just a few times. The chain is built from TRBV20-1 and TRBJ2-7, with 12 positions matching TRBD2. The CDR3 contains 16 residues. Trimming took 4 bases from V and 2 from J; bases not matched to a gene: 9. Germline V gene lookup returns CDR1 DFQATT and CDR2 SNEGSKA (reference sequence). For the CDR3, the DNA is TGCAGTGCTACATACCCTAGCGGGGGGGCCCCCTACGAGCAGTACTTC. Its protein is CSATYPSGGAPYEQYF.

This clonotype was counted a few times. This chain connects TRBV10-3 to TRBJ1-4; D unclear. This CDR3 contains 13 residues. Germline lookup yields CDR1 ENHRY and CDR2 SYGVKD. Trimming shortened V by 4 bases and J by 5 bases, and 8 bases separated the two germline ends. This CDR3 reads CAISGQENEKLFF. CDR3 coding DNA: TGTGCCATCAGTGGCCAGGAAAATGAAAAACTGTTTTTT.

The chain has TRBV20-1 and TRBJ2-2, with D perhaps being TRBD1 or TRBD2 (5 bases each). The V gene lost 4 bases and the J gene lost 3 bases, with 9 bases spanning the gap. This CDR3 contains 13 residues. Germline V CDR1 and CDR2: DFQATT, SNEGSKA (reference sequence). CDR3 protein: CSATGTYTGELFF. The CDR3 coding sequence is TGCAGTGCTACGGGGACCTACACCGGGGAGCTGTTTTTT.

The chain recombines TRBV7-7 with TRBJ2-2; D uncertain. V gave up 5 bases and J gave up 1 base, with 11 bases separating them. CDR3 length: 15 amino acids. Germline V CDR1 and CDR2: SSHAT, FNYEAQ (reference sequence). The CDR3 nucleotides are TGTGCCAGCAGCAGGGAACTACTGAACACCGGGGAGCTGTTTTTT. The encoded protein is CASSRELLNTGELFF.

This clonotype was seen at least ten times. V and J are TRBV4-3 and TRBJ2-1, with D tentatively TRBD1 (6 bases). V was pared by 2 bases and J by 7 bases, with 12 bases between. Germline loops: CDR1 LGHNA, CDR2 YSLEER. CDR3 length: 14 residues. The CDR3 sequence: CASSQPGVGNEQFF. In DNA form, the CDR3 reads TGCGCCAGCAGCCAACCAGGGGTCGGGAATGAGCAGTTCTTC.

There are many counts of this clonotype. The chain combines TRBV20-1 with TRBJ1-4; D gene uncertain. Trimming cost V 4 bases and J 6 bases, with 6 bases left between them. CDR3 length equals 11 residues. Germline values: CDR1 DFQATT, CDR2 SNEGSKA (reference sequence). The CDR3 spells CSAMRDEKLFF. In nucleotides, the CDR3 is TGCAGTGCTATGAGGGATGAAAAACTGTTTTTT.

This clonotype was counted many times. The chain links TRBV5-1 to TRBJ2-5; D gene uncertain. Germline values: CDR1 SGHRS, CDR2 YFSETQ. V shed 4 bases and J shed 3 bases, with 13 bases lying between them. This CDR3 is built from 14 residues. The CDR3 region is CASSPRILEETQYF. In nucleotides, the CDR3 is TGCGCCAGCAGCCCCCGAATTCTGGAAGAGACCCAGTACTTC. The entire variable domain, with the rest obtained from reference TRBV5-1 and TRBJ2-5, is as follows: KAGVTQTPRYLIKTRGQQVTLSCSPISGHRSVSWYQQTPGQGLQFLFEYFSETQRNKGNFPGRFSGRQFSNSRSEMNVSTLELGDSALYLCASSPRILEETQYFGPGTRLLVL.

The chain links TRBV5-1 to TRBJ2-2, with D perhaps matching TRBD2 (6 bases). The CDR3 contains 15 residues. V was shortened by 2 bases and J by 2 bases, with 10 bases between the two germline ends. Per germline, CDR1 SGHRS and CDR2 YFSETQ. CDR3 region: CASSFRDFNTGELFF. CDR3 coding DNA: TGCGCCAGCAGCTTCAGGGACTTCAACACCGGGGAGCTGTTTTTT.